This T cell receptor beta chain stems from a study of blood T cell repertoires in COVID-19. Study-wide background: Specimens from acute and convalescent COVID-19 originated in the United States, Italy and Spain.

This table comes from immunoSEQ multiplex PCR, and its TCRdb copy is limited to in-frame clones, with some not included. The data show 85,000 to 100,000 clones, around 88% seen once. The CDR3 is 14 residues long. From germline, CDR1 is GTSNPN and CDR2 SVGIG (reference sequence). V lost 1 base and J 2 bases, leaving 8 bases between the germline ends. The clonotype comes from a man between 60 and 75 years old with acute or convalescent COVID-19. The sample comprised peripheral blood. The chain couples TRBV30 to TRBJ2-2; weak D call: TRBD1 (5 bases). The CDR3 coding sequence is TGTGCCTGGAGTGGGGGCCGTAACACCGGGGAGCTGTTTTTT. As protein: CAWSGGRNTGELFF.